A single sample is the source of the 25 T cell receptor beta chains below, sequenced in a study of patients and donors after allogeneic stem cell transplantation. TCRdb reprocessed the RT-PCR reads via MiXCR and lists one record per CDR3 protein. The repertoire includes roughly 26,000 distinct CDR3 sequences, 8.1% of them detected once, and 45% to 60% sits in the top ten. The specimen was blood, either unsorted or a sorted T cell fraction (not recorded which). These receptors originate from a human donor who was either an allogeneic HSCT recipient or a stem cell or donor lymphocyte infusion donor (not recorded which). It is not recorded whose cells these are; they may come from a transplant donor.

This clonotype appeared many times. The chain is built from TRBV7-9 and TRBJ2-7; 12 bases map to TRBD2. The CDR3 is 13 residues long. Germline CDR1 SEHNR, CDR2 FQNEAQ (reference sequence). The V segment lost 4 bases and the J segment 7 bases; nucleotides outside the gene matches: 2. The CDR3 sequence is CASSSTSGGEQYF. CDR3 nucleotides: TGTGCCAGCAGCTCGACTAGCGGGGGTGAGCAGTACTTC.

There are many counts of this clonotype. The rearrangement joins TRBV20-1 to TRBJ2-6; tentatively, D is TRBD2 (7 bases). The CDR3 has 15 amino acids. The germline V gene encodes CDR1 DFQATT and CDR2 SNEGSKA (reference sequence). V lost 6 bases and J 3 bases, leaving 15 bases between the germline ends. The CDR3 region has the DNA TGCAGTGCGGGGGGGGGCATATTTGGGGCCAACGTCCTGACTTTC. Its protein is CSAGGGIFGANVLTF.

This clonotype was observed at least ten times. V gene TRBV27 combines with J gene TRBJ2-7, with 8 bases matching TRBD1. With 4 bases clipped from V and 5 bases from J, the junction kept 4 bases outside the gene matches. Per germline, CDR1 MNHEY and CDR2 SMNVEV (reference sequence). CDR3 size: 13 residues. CDR3 region: CASSWTGKDEQYF. In DNA form, the CDR3 reads TGTGCCAGCAGTTGGACAGGGAAGGACGAGCAGTACTTC.

This clonotype was seen repeatedly, ten times or more. The junction does not match germline at one end; this may be a read error. The chain recombines TRBV7-7 with TRBJ1-5; no clear D. The CDR3 sequence is 13 residues long. The germline gives CDR1 SSHAT, CDR2 FNYEAQ (reference sequence). In DNA form, the CDR3 reads TGTGCTAGCAGCTTAGATAGAAATCAGCCCCAGCATTTT. This encodes CASSLDRNQPQHF.

About this clonotype itself: Since a much larger clone is just one base distant, this may be a read error. Lacking the conserved final phenylalanine or tryptophan, this CDR3 likely reflects a read error. The rearrangement joins TRBV30 to TRBJ2-7; D unclear. The CDR3 contains 12 residues. V gave up 0 bases and J gave up 0 bases, with 3 bases separating them. Germline V gives CDR1 GTSNPN, CDR2 SVGIG (reference sequence). The CDR3 region has the DNA TGTGCCTGGAGTGTAGGCTCCTACGAGCAGTACCTC. Protein sequence: CAWSVGSYEQYL.

Here the CDR3 DNA reads TGTGCCAGCAGCCGTGGGACAGCAAATCAAGAGACCCAGTACTTC. Its translation: CASSRGTANQETQYF. The chain has TRBV5-4 and TRBJ2-5, with 7 bases identical to TRBD1. With 4 bases clipped from V and 2 bases from J, the junction kept 8 bases outside the gene matches. The germline V gene has CDR1 SGHNT and CDR2 YYREEE (reference sequence). CDR3 length equals 15 residues.

This clonotype has only a few counts. The chain couples TRBV21-1 to TRBJ1-2; no check of the table's D call, TRBD1, against the DNA was made. TRBV21-1 is termed a pseudogene. The length of the CDR3 is 17 residues. The CDR3 DNA reads TGTGCCAGCACCTCAAATTCCCGACAGGTGGCTAACTATGGCTACACCTTC. This sequence encodes CASTSNSRQVANYGYTF.

This clonotype has at least ten counts. V and J are TRBV15 and TRBJ2-7; TRBD2 matches 9 bases. The germline CDR1 and CDR2 sequences are LNHNV and YYDKDF (reference sequence). The CDR3 sequence is 14 residues long. Trimming removed 0 bases from V and 12 bases from J; junction bases left unmatched: 9. In DNA form, the CDR3 reads TGTGCCACCAGCAGAGATCGGCTAGCGGGGAGATGGTACTTC. Translation: CATSRDRLAGRWYF.

This clonotype was recorded many times. The V and J genes are TRBV4-1 and TRBJ2-1; tentatively, D is TRBD1 or TRBD2 (5 bases each). Germline CDR1 and CDR2: MGHRA and YSYEKL. The V end lost 3 bases, the J end lost 0 bases, and 15 bases lay between the germline ends. The CDR3 length is 17 residues. CDR3 DNA sequence: TGCGCCAGCAGCCAGGGGACCGGGCCTAGCTCCTACAATGAGCAGTTCTTC. Translation gives CASSQGTGPSSYNEQFF.

This clonotype was detected a few times. This chain uses TRBV6-1 with TRBJ2-2, with TRBD2 identical over 9 bases. This CDR3 spans 18 amino acids. Per the germline V gene, CDR1 is MNHNS and CDR2 is SASEGT. Losses at the gene ends were 7 bases for V and 3 bases for J; bases not matched to a gene: 15. The DNA for the CDR3 is TGTGCCAGCAAGAGGACTAGCGACCTCCAAAGAGACACCGGGGAGCTGTTTTTT. Residues: CASKRTSDLQRDTGELFF.

A few counts support this clonotype. The gene calls are TRBV5-1 and TRBJ2-7; TRBD1 aligns across 10 bases. J lost 3 bases, V lost 4 bases, and 7 bases had no gene match. The CDR3 spans 15 residues. Germline CDR1 and CDR2: SGHRS and YFSETQ. The CDR3 reads CASSPRQGAFYEQYF. CDR3 in DNA: TGCGCCAGCAGCCCAAGACAGGGGGCATTCTACGAGCAGTACTTC. Complete variable domain (other parts from reference TRBV5-1 and TRBJ2-7): KAGVTQTPRYLIKTRGQQVTLSCSPISGHRSVSWYQQTPGQGLQFLFEYFSETQRNKGNFPGRFSGRQFSNSRSEMNVSTLELGDSALYLCASSPRQGAFYEQYFGPGTRLTVT.

This clonotype has at least ten counts. The chain has TRBV15 and TRBJ1-4; tentatively, D is TRBD1 (5 bases). Germline CDR1 is LNHNV and CDR2 is YYDKDF (reference sequence). Deletions cut 3 bases from V and 4 bases from J, with 9 bases between. The CDR3 sequence is 14 residues long. The CDR3 sequence is CATSRRDRNEKLFF. In DNA, the CDR3 is TGTGCCACCAGCAGGCGGGACCGTAATGAAAAACTGTTTTTT. Looking up the rest from reference TRBV15 and TRBJ1-4 gives the full variable domain: DAMVIQNPRYQVTQFGKPVTLSCSQTLNHNVMYWYQQKSSQAPKLLFHYYDKDFNNEADTPDNFQSRRPNTSFCFLDIRSPGLGDTAMYLCATSRRDRNEKLFFGSGTQLSVL.

This clonotype occurred many times. The chain is built from TRBV6-1 and TRBJ2-7; 8 positions agree with TRBD1. The CDR3 length is 15 residues. After removal of 6 bases from V and 0 bases from J, the junction contained 7 bases not matched to a gene. CDR1 and CDR2 (germline): MNHNS, SASEGT. The CDR3 loop is CASSWTGSTSYEQYF. CDR3 DNA: TGTGCCAGCAGCTGGACAGGGTCCACCTCCTACGAGCAGTACTTC.

A few counts support this clonotype. The gene calls are TRBV9 and TRBJ2-2; 10 bases map to TRBD2. The CDR3 length is 14 residues. With V trimmed by 0 bases and J by 12 bases, 5 bases remained unmatched. From germline, CDR1 is SGDLS and CDR2 YYNGEE. The CDR3 spells CASSVDLAGGKLFF. DNA for the CDR3: TGTGCCAGCAGCGTAGACTTAGCGGGAGGCAAGCTGTTTTTT.

Turning to this clonotype: Sequence at one end of the junction differs from germline and may be a read error. The chain is built from TRBV5-6 and TRBJ2-1; the D is unclear. This CDR3 has 14 residues. Germline loops: CDR1 SGHDT, CDR2 YYEEEE. CDR3 sequence: CASSPRSVYNERFF. DNA of the CDR3: TGTGCCAGCAGCCCGAGGAGCGTCTACAATGAGCGGTTCTTC. The whole variable domain, filled in from reference TRBV5-6 and TRBJ2-1, reads DAGVTQSPTHLIKTRGQQVTLRCSPKSGHDTVSWYQQALGQGPQFIFQYYEEEERQRGNFPDRFSGHQFPNYSSELNVNALLLGDSALYLCASSPRSVYNERFFGPGTRLTVL.

The V call is TRBV4-2, the J call TRBJ2-5, with TRBD2 identical over 11 bases. V lost 5 bases to trimming and J lost 1 base; unmatched junction nucleotides: 3. Germline V lookup: CDR1 LGHNA, CDR2 YNFKEQ. The CDR3 runs 15 residues. The CDR3 DNA sequence: TGTGCCAGCAGCGCCGGGACTAGCGGCCAAGAGACCCAGTACTTC. Translated: CASSAGTSGQETQYF.

The CDR3 DNA reads as TGCAGTGCTAGAGACCAGGACGGATGGGGCACGAATACGCAGTATTTT. Protein: CSARDQDGWGTNTQYF. The chain links TRBV20-1 to TRBJ2-3, with D possibly being TRBD1 (5 bases). Germline V gives CDR1 DFQATT, CDR2 SNEGSKA (reference sequence). Deletions cut 0 bases from V and 7 bases from J, with 20 bases between. This CDR3 region has 16 residues.

The rearrangement joins TRBV5-7 to TRBJ2-3; 7 positions agree with TRBD2. TRBV5-7 is an open reading frame whose function is uncertain. After removal of 4 bases from V and 2 bases from J, the junction contained 13 bases not matched to a gene. CDR3 size: 17 residues. The CDR3 region is CASSLRVLAAPTDTQYF. CDR3 nucleotide sequence: TGTGCCAGCAGCCTTAGGGTGCTAGCGGCCCCCACAGATACGCAGTATTTT.

This clonotype was detected many times. J is TRBJ1-6 and V is TRBV4-2; D remains ambiguous. CDR3 length equals 13 residues. Germline CDR1 LGHNA, CDR2 YNFKEQ. V lost 1 base and J lost 4, with 2 bases in between. In nucleotides, the CDR3 is TGTGCCAGCAGCCAAGGTTATAATTCACCCCTCCACTTT. Translation: CASSQGYNSPLHF.

In its sample, this clonotype was seen many times. The chain employs TRBV10-3 and TRBJ2-1, with 10 bases matching TRBD2. V shed 8 bases and J 3 bases; nucleotides not matched to a gene: 1. Germline values: CDR1 ENHRY, CDR2 SYGVKD. The length of the CDR3 is 13 residues. The CDR3 here is CAIERGGYNEQFF. CDR3 nucleotide sequence: TGTGCCATCGAGCGGGGGGGCTACAATGAGCAGTTCTTC.

This clonotype was seen repeatedly, ten times or more. This chain uses TRBV9 with TRBJ2-7, with 7 bases fitting TRBD2. This CDR3 spans 15 amino acids. V lost 3 bases, J lost 0 bases, and 6 bases stayed unmatched. From germline, CDR1 is SGDLS and CDR2 YYNGEE. The CDR3 region has the DNA TGTGCCAGCAGCGCCCCTAGCGGTAACTCCTACGAGCAGTACTTC. This gives the protein CASSAPSGNSYEQYF.

The chain uses TRBV6-1 and TRBJ2-7; 10 bases line up with TRBD1. The CDR3 runs 14 residues. The V and J ends lost 5 bases and 6 bases, in that order; junction bases with no gene match: 7. Germline V lookup: CDR1 MNHNS, CDR2 SASEGT. CDR3 bases: TGTGCCAGCAGTCGACAGGGGGCGCCGGGCGAGCAGTACTTC. This translates into CASSRQGAPGEQYF.

Turning to this clonotype: Mismatch with germline at one junction end may stem from a read error. V usage is TRBV7-7 and J usage is TRBJ2-6; 7 nucleotides line up with TRBD1. This CDR3 contains 19 residues. Germline V gene data show CDR1 as SSHAT and CDR2 as FNYEAQ (reference sequence). The CDR3 DNA follows: TGTGCTAGCAGCTTGACAGGGCTCGAACTCCGCTCTGGGGCCAACGTCCTGACTTTC. It encodes CASSLTGLELRSGANVLTF.

This clonotype was recorded at least ten times. J is TRBJ2-1 and V is TRBV3-1; the match to TRBD2 covers 7 bases. The CDR3 has 15 residues. Per the germline V gene, CDR1 is LGHDT and CDR2 is YNNKEL (reference sequence). The V gene end was trimmed by 4 bases and the J gene end by 9 bases; junction bases not matched to a gene: 12. The CDR3 nucleotides are TGTGCCAGCAGCCCTCTCACGGGGAGGGGAGGTGAGCAGTTCTTC. Protein product: CASSPLTGRGGEQFF.

This clonotype was observed many times. The CDR3 sequence is CSARDGGTGANVLTF. In DNA form, the CDR3 reads TGCAGTGCTAGAGATGGGGGGACCGGGGCCAACGTCCTGACTTTC. The chain uses TRBV20-1 and TRBJ2-6; tentatively, D is TRBD2 (6 bases). The CDR3 runs to 15 residues. V was cut by 0 bases and J by 4 bases, with 10 bases left in between. Per the germline V gene, CDR1 is DFQATT and CDR2 is SNEGSKA (reference sequence).